A selection of T cell receptor beta chains follows, all from one sample in a study of blood T cell repertoires in COVID-19. Sequenced by immunoSEQ multiplex PCR; TCRdb stores in-frame clones only, minus some. In the table there are 350,000 or so clones, roughly 90% of which are singletons. The sample was PBMCs or T cells enriched from blood (not recorded which). Every receptor here comes from a woman between 25 and 40 years old who had been exposed to COVID-19. CDR3s include the opening cysteine and the closing phenylalanine or tryptophan. The D gene is left open where the match is weak. The size entry is marked missing in some rows and otherwise reads once, few, many or a size class.

j_gene	d_gene	abundance	v_gene	CDR3nt	CDR3aa
TRBJ1-1	-	-	TRBV28	TGTGCCAGCAGTTTAGCTCTACCCGTTGAAGCTTTCTTT	CASSLALPVEAFF
TRBJ2-1	TRBD2	-	TRBV9	TGTGCCAGCAGCCCGGGAAGGGTAAGGAGCGGGAGAATCGATGAGCAGTTCTTC	CASSPGRVRSGRIDEQFF
TRBJ2-7	TRBD1	-	TRBV5-1	TGCGCCAGCAGCCCGGACAGGCGAAACTACGAGCAGTACTTC	CASSPDRRNYEQYF
TRBJ2-1	-	-	TRBV2	TGTGCCAGCACCCTGCGGCTGGGCAATGAGCAGTTCTTC	CASTLRLGNEQFF
TRBJ1-5	TRBD1	-	TRBV5-8	TGTGCCAGCAGCTGGGGGACAGGGACATATAGCAATCAGCCCCAGCATTTT	CASSWGTGTYSNQPQHF
TRBJ1-3	-	-	TRBV11-2	TGTGCCAGCAGCTTAGGCGGCAGCCTCTCTGGAAACACCATATATTTT	CASSLGGSLSGNTIYF
TRBJ1-2	TRBD1	once	TRBV5-1	TGCGCCAGCAGCCCCCGGACAGGGGAAGGCTACACCTTC	CASSPRTGEGYTF
TRBJ2-7	TRBD1	few	TRBV5-5	TGTGCCAGCAGACTCGGACAGGATAGCTCCTACGAGCAGTACTTC	CASRLGQDSSYEQYF
TRBJ1-5	TRBD1	-	TRBV24-1	TGTGCCACCAGTGATCCTACAGGGGGCAATCAGCCCCAGCATTTT	CATSDPTGGNQPQHF
TRBJ2-5	TRBD1	-	TRBV7-9	TGTGCCAGCACCAACCAATATCAAGGGGGCGACCCCGCAGCGGAGACCCACCAAGAGACCCAGTACTTC	CASTNQYQGGDPAAETHQETQYF
TRBJ1-4	-	-	TRBV5-1	TGCGCCAGCAGCTTGGCGCCAGTAAATGAAAAACTGTTTTTT	CASSLAPVNEKLFF
TRBJ2-2	TRBD2	-	TRBV29-1	TGCAGCGTTGAGGCCCCATGGGCTAGCGGGAGAACCGGGGAGCTGTTTTTT	CSVEAPWASGRTGELFF
TRBJ2-1	-	once	TRBV1	TGCACCAACAGCCGGACTATACGATACAATGAGCAGTTCTTC	CTNSRTIRYNEQFF
TRBJ2-2	TRBD1	-	TRBV3-1/TRBV3-2	TGTGCCAGCCGGGACAGGGGAGGGACCGGGGAGCTGTTTTTT	CASRDRGGTGELFF
TRBJ2-1	-	once	TRBV11-2	TGTGCCAGCAGCTTAGAGTCCAAGATGGGCGAGCAGTTCTTC	CASSLESKMGEQFF
TRBJ2-1	TRBD2	-	TRBV2	TGTGCCAGCAGTGAAGTATTAGCGGGAGAGGGCTCCTACAATGAGCAGTTCTTC	CASSEVLAGEGSYNEQFF
TRBJ2-7	TRBD1	-	TRBV7-9	TGTGCCAGCAGCTTCCCACGGCACAACACAGGGGGGAACTACGAGCAGTACTTC	CASSFPRHNTGGNYEQYF
TRBJ2-1	-	-	TRBV5-1	TGCGCCAGCAGCCTCACAGACGGAAATGAGCAGTTCTTC	CASSLTDGNEQFF
TRBJ2-6	TRBD1	-	TRBV4-2	TGTGCCAGCAGCCCGCCAGGACAGGGTAGGGACTCTGGGGCCAACGTCCTGACTTTC	CASSPPGQGRDSGANVLTF
TRBJ2-4	-	-	TRBV19	TGTGCCAGTAGTCCCCGAGGGCGAATAGCCAAAAACATTCAGTACTTC	CASSPRGRIAKNIQYF
TRBJ2-7	TRBD2	-	TRBV9	TGTGCCAGCAGCCCCCGCGGTAGCGGGATATACGAGCAGTACTTC	CASSPRGSGIYEQYF
TRBJ1-3	-	few	TRBV27	TGTGCCAGCAGTTTAGGGGGGGGCTCTGGAAACACCATATATTTT	CASSLGGGSGNTIYF
TRBJ1-5	-	-	TRBV5-5	TGTGCCAGCACCTCTCAGCCCCAGGGCAATCAGCCCCAGCATTTT	CASTSQPQGNQPQHF
TRBJ1-1	-	-	TRBV12-3/TRBV12-4	TGTGCCAGCAGCCCAACCCCAGGGCGGGCTTTCTTT	CASSPTPGRAFF
TRBJ2-7	-	few	TRBV12-3/TRBV12-4	TGTGCCAGCAGGTCGCGGTCGGGGGAGCAGCAGTACTTC	CASRSRSGEQQYF
TRBJ2-1	-	-	TRBV5-1	TGCGCCAGCAGCTTCGACTCACCGTCGGGGAATGAGCAGTTCTTC	CASSFDSPSGNEQFF
TRBJ1-1	TRBD1	-	TRBV7-2	TGTGCCAGCAGCCCCGGACAGGGCTACACTGAAGCTTTCTTT	CASSPGQGYTEAFF
TRBJ2-1	TRBD1	-	TRBV5-4	TGTGCCAGCAGCTTGGGGGGACAGGGGGCCAATGAGCAGTTCTTC	CASSLGGQGANEQFF
TRBJ1-1	-	-	TRBV7-9	TGTGCCAGCCTAACAGTCATGAACACTGAAGCTTTCTTT	CASLTVMNTEAFF
TRBJ2-1	TRBD2	-	TRBV9	TGTGCCAGCAGCGTAGGGGGACTAGCGGGAACCTACAATGAGCAGTTCTTC	CASSVGGLAGTYNEQFF
TRBJ2-7	TRBD1	-	TRBV25-1	TGTGCCAGCAGTGAAGGTGGGACAGAGCGTTTCGAGCAGTACTTC	CASSEGGTERFEQYF
TRBJ2-3	-	-	TRBV9	TGTGCCAGCAGCGTGGCAGGCCTACGCACAGATACGCAGTATTTT	CASSVAGLRTDTQYF
TRBJ1-5	-	-	TRBV7-9	TGTGCCAGCAGCACCCAGGGTGGCGATCAGCCCCAGCATTTT	CASSTQGGDQPQHF
TRBJ2-5	-	-	TRBV4-1	TGCGCCAGCAGCCAAGACAGGGGAGAGACCCAGTACTTC	CASSQDRGETQYF